A single sample is the source of the 26 T cell receptor beta chains below, sequenced in a study of T cell responses to AZD1222 COVID-19 vaccine. Clones were read by immunoSEQ multiplex PCR, and TCRdb kept only the in-frame ones, dropping some. Among over 85,000 clones listed, around 91% were seen once. The sequenced sample was peripheral blood, obtained on day 0 of AZD1222 vaccination. The source is an adult in good health.

V and J are TRBV9 and TRBJ1-3; D is undetermined. Germline loops: CDR1 SGDLS, CDR2 YYNGEE. The V and J ends lost 1 base and 0 bases respectively, with 2 bases between them. The CDR3 has 13 amino acids. This chain's CDR3 is CASSVSSGNTIYF. CDR3 DNA sequence: TGTGCCAGCAGCGTATCCTCTGGAAACACCATATATTTT.

The gene calls are TRBV7-9 and TRBJ1-2, with no clear D. This CDR3 spans 11 amino acids. The ends were cut back, 2 bases at V and 4 bases at J, with 2 bases in the middle. CDR1 is SEHNR and CDR2 is FQNEAQ in the germline V gene (reference sequence). The CDR3 DNA is TGTGCCAGCAGCTTAACCTATGGCTACACCTTC. This gives the protein CASSLTYGYTF. Supplemented by reference TRBV7-9 and TRBJ1-2, the full variable domain reads DTGVSQNPRHKITKRGQNVTFRCDPISEHNRLYWYRQTLGQGPEFLTYFQNEAQLEKSRLLSDRFSAERPKGSFSTLEIQRTEQGDSAMYLCASSLTYGYTFGSGTRLTVV.

CDR3 loop: CASSDRGPAMQYF. The CDR3 DNA reads TGTGCCAGCAGTGACAGGGGGCCGGCAATGCAGTACTTC. The chain uses TRBV6-1 and TRBJ2-7, with 8 nucleotides matching TRBD1. Trimming took 3 bases from V and 9 from J; bases not matched to a gene: 7. There are 13 residues in the CDR3. The germline V gene encodes CDR1 MNHNS and CDR2 SASEGT.

The genes are TRBV6-5 and TRBJ2-5, with a tentative D call TRBD1 (5 bases). CDR3 length: 13 amino acids. V gave up 2 bases and J gave up 1 base, with 5 bases separating them. Germline V gene lookup returns CDR1 MNHEY and CDR2 SVGAGI. DNA for the CDR3: TGTGCCAGCAGTTACGACAGCCAAGAGACCCAGTACTTC. Its protein is CASSYDSQETQYF.

The rearrangement uses TRBV19 and TRBJ1-4; no clear D. CDR3 length: 15 amino acids. Trimming removed 6 bases from V and 0 bases from J, with 11 bases in between. Germline loops: CDR1 LNHDA, CDR2 SQIVND (reference sequence). The CDR3 nucleotides are TGTGCCAGTAGCCTAGGGCAGCCAACTAATGAAAAACTGTTTTTT. Its protein product is CASSLGQPTNEKLFF.

The rearrangement joins TRBV19 to TRBJ2-3; D is possibly TRBD1 or TRBD2 (6 bases each). V lost 2 bases and J lost 14, with 14 bases in between. Germline V gene data show CDR1 as LNHDA and CDR2 as SQIVND (reference sequence). This CDR3 has 12 residues. In DNA, the CDR3 is TGTGCCAGTAGTATACGGGGGCTAGCGTGGTATTTT. It codes for CASSIRGLAWYF.

The chain has TRBV7-2 and TRBJ1-2; maybe TRBD1 (5 bases). CDR3 size: 13 residues. V was pared by 5 bases and J by 5 bases, with 12 bases between. Germline-derived CDR1 and CDR2 are SGHTA and FQGNSA. The CDR3: CASSPGLRYGYTF. In DNA, the CDR3 is TGTGCCAGCAGCCCAGGGTTGCGGTATGGCTACACCTTC.

V usage is TRBV7-9 and J usage is TRBJ1-6; possible D gene TRBD1, 6 bases. The CDR3 extends over 14 amino acids. Germline CDR1 reads SEHNR; CDR2 reads FQNEAQ (reference sequence). V lost 1 base and J 8 bases, leaving 9 bases between the germline ends. CDR3 in amino acids: CASSLEGVDSPLHF. The CDR3 nucleotides read TGTGCCAGCAGCTTAGAGGGGGTTGATTCACCCCTCCACTTT.

The chain recombines TRBV15 with TRBJ2-2; no reliable D call. This CDR3 contains 14 residues. Trimming stripped 3 bases from V and 7 bases from J, with 12 bases between. Germline V lookup: CDR1 LNHNV, CDR2 YYDKDF (reference sequence). CDR3 loop: CATSSRGEDGELFF. CDR3 sequence (DNA): TGTGCCACCAGCAGCCGAGGAGAGGACGGGGAGCTGTTTTTT.

This sequence joins TRBV29-1 and TRBJ1-2; perhaps TRBD1 as D (5 bases). This CDR3 region has 13 residues. Per germline, CDR1 SQVTM and CDR2 ANQGSEA. Deletions cut 6 bases from V and 2 bases from J, with 13 bases between. The DNA for the CDR3 is TGCAGCGTCCGCAGGGATGACAACTATGGCTACACCTTC. It is translated as CSVRRDDNYGYTF.

J is TRBJ1-2 and V is TRBV6-5, with D possibly being TRBD1 (5 bases). Germline CDR1 is MNHEY and CDR2 is SVGAGI. V lost 6 bases to trimming and J lost 1 base, with 9 bases between them. The CDR3 is 13 amino acids. The CDR3 spells CASRRDGNYGYTF. The CDR3 nucleotides are TGTGCCAGCAGGAGGGACGGTAACTATGGCTACACCTTC.

J is TRBJ1-1 and V is TRBV5-4; D remains unclear. Trimming cost V 0 bases and J 2 bases, with 5 bases left between them. Per the germline V gene, CDR1 is SGHNT and CDR2 is YYREEE (reference sequence). This CDR3 comprises 13 residues. CDR3 loop: CASSLGTNTEAFF. The CDR3 DNA sequence: TGTGCCAGCAGCTTGGGCACAAACACTGAAGCTTTCTTT.

The V and J genes are TRBV4-1 and TRBJ2-2; TRBD1 matches 8 bases. CDR3 size: 18 residues. The V and J ends lost 2 bases and 7 bases, in that order; junction bases with no gene match: 15. Germline V CDR1 and CDR2: MGHRA, YSYEKL. The CDR3 DNA follows: TGCGCCAGCAGCCAAAAGGCTCTAGGACAGGGCAAGATCGGGGAGCTGTTTTTT. Protein: CASSQKALGQGKIGELFF.

The chain is built from TRBV7-9 and TRBJ1-4; 8 bases fit TRBD1. The CDR3 spans 14 residues. The junction had 6 bases not matched to a gene; V was cut back by 4 bases and J by 8 bases. CDR1 is SEHNR, CDR2 FQNEAQ, per germline (reference sequence). The CDR3 DNA reads TGTGCCAGCAGCTCCGGACAGGGTGGCGAAAAACTGTTTTTT. It encodes CASSSGQGGEKLFF.

The chain couples TRBV9 to TRBJ1-1; D remains unclear. V was pared by 4 bases and J by 7 bases, with 8 bases between. Germline CDR1 SGDLS, CDR2 YYNGEE. The CDR3 is made up of 11 amino acids. This CDR3 reads CASSPRDEAFF. CDR3 DNA: TGTGCCAGCAGCCCAAGGGATGAAGCTTTCTTT.

This sequence joins TRBV9 and TRBJ2-5; D uncertain. CDR1 is SGDLS, CDR2 YYNGEE, per germline. The V end lost 4 bases, the J end lost 3 bases, and 10 bases lay between the germline ends. The CDR3 spans 13 residues. The CDR3 DNA follows: TGTGCCAGCAGCACGACCCTTAAAGAGACCCAGTACTTC. It codes for CASSTTLKETQYF.

The gene calls are TRBV5-1 and TRBJ1-1, with 7 positions matching TRBD1. The germline gives CDR1 SGHRS, CDR2 YFSETQ. The length of the CDR3 is 15 residues. Trimming cost V 4 bases and J 3 bases; bases outside gene matches: 9. CDR3 loop: CASSPGAGGDTEAFF. In DNA form, the CDR3 reads TGCGCCAGCAGCCCCGGGGCAGGGGGTGACACTGAAGCTTTCTTT.

This CDR3 is CASRDRETEAFF. Written as DNA, the CDR3 is TGTGCCAGCAGGGATCGTGAGACTGAAGCTTTCTTT. The chain uses TRBV6-5 and TRBJ1-1; D remains unclear. The CDR3 consists of 12 residues. Per germline, CDR1 MNHEY and CDR2 SVGAGI. The germline V and J ends were trimmed by 6 bases and 5 bases, with 10 bases remaining between them.

The J gene is TRBJ2-1, the V gene TRBV7-8; perhaps TRBD2 as D (6 bases). The CDR3 consists of 18 residues. Deletions cut 2 bases from V and 1 base from J, with 18 bases between. CDR1 SGHVS and CDR2 FQNEAQ come from the germline V gene. CDR3 amino acids: CASSLRDWSQRSYNEQFF. The CDR3 DNA is TGTGCCAGCAGCTTAAGGGACTGGTCCCAACGATCCTACAATGAGCAGTTCTTC. The full variable domain, with the rest looked up from reference TRBV7-8 and TRBJ2-1, is GAGVSQSPRYKVAKRGQDVALRCDPISGHVSLFWYQQALGQGPEFLTYFQNEAQLDKSGLPSDRFFAERPEGSVSTLKIQRTQQEDSAVYLCASSLRDWSQRSYNEQFFGPGTRLTVL.

The gene calls are TRBV7-3 and TRBJ2-1; D assignment may be TRBD1 or TRBD2 (5 bases each). V lost 5 bases and J lost 4, with 15 bases in between. CDR3 length: 15 residues. The germline V gene has CDR1 SGHTA and CDR2 FQGTGA. The CDR3 DNA is TGTGCCAGCAGCCCCGTCCGGGGCCCTTACAATGAGCAGTTCTTC. The encoded protein is CASSPVRGPYNEQFF.

This rearrangement joins TRBV24-1 to TRBJ2-7; possibly TRBD2 for D (5 bases). The germline CDR1 and CDR2 sequences are KGHDR and SFDVKD. The CDR3 is made up of 14 amino acids. The germline V and J ends were trimmed by 4 bases and 1 base, with 10 bases remaining between them. CDR3 coding DNA: TGTGCCACCAGTGAGGAGGCTATATCCTACGAGCAGTACTTC. Amino acid sequence: CATSEEAISYEQYF.

The chain carries TRBV7-6 and TRBJ2-2; 9 bases are shared with TRBD2. This CDR3 comprises 16 residues. Germline V gene sequence: CDR1 SGHVS, CDR2 FNYEAQ. V lost 5 bases and J lost 4; bases outside the gene matches: 8. The CDR3 nucleotides read TGTGCCAGCAGCGGGGGACTAGCTGGGGGCACCGGGGAGCTGTTTTTT. Its protein product is CASSGGLAGGTGELFF. The full variable domain, rest sourced from reference TRBV7-6 and TRBJ2-2, is GAGVSQSPRYKVTKRGQDVALRCDPISGHVSLYWYRQALGQGPEFLTYFNYEAQQDKSGLPNDRFSAERPEGSISTLTIQRTEQRDSAMYRCASSGGLAGGTGELFFGEGSRLTVL.

The rearrangement uses TRBV27 and TRBJ2-7, with TRBD1 matching over 10 bases. The CDR3 totals 14 residues. CDR1 is MNHEY and CDR2 is SMNVEV in the germline V gene (reference sequence). The V and J ends lost 2 bases and 3 bases, in that order; junction bases with no gene match: 1. The chain's CDR3 is CASSLGTGVYEQYF. The CDR3 DNA reads as TGTGCCAGCAGTTTAGGGACAGGGGTCTACGAGCAGTACTTC.

The V call is TRBV6-5, the J call TRBJ2-7; D not certain. Germline V gene data show CDR1 as MNHEY and CDR2 as SVGAGI. The CDR3 runs to 11 residues. V lost 0 bases to trimming and J lost 6 bases, with 3 bases between them. The CDR3 reads CASSYSGEQYF. The CDR3 DNA is TGTGCCAGCAGTTACTCCGGCGAGCAGTACTTC.

J is TRBJ1-2 and V is TRBV5-1, with D maybe TRBD1 (5 bases). The CDR3 runs to 17 residues. The germline CDR1 and CDR2 sequences are SGHRS and YFSETQ. V lost 0 bases, J lost 6 bases, and 21 bases lay in between. CDR3 sequence (DNA): TGCGCCAGCAGCTTGGATTATCTTCAGGGATTGATCGATGGCTACACCTTC. Protein: CASSLDYLQGLIDGYTF.

This CDR3 is CASSYGAGPNEKLFF. The CDR3 DNA follows: TGTGCCAGCAGTTACGGCGCGGGGCCGAATGAAAAACTGTTTTTT. J is TRBJ1-4 and V is TRBV6-6, with D possibly TRBD1 on 5 matching bases. Trimming took off 2 bases at V and 5 bases at J, with 12 bases between the two ends. The CDR3 totals 15 residues. The V gene's germline CDR1 is MNHNY and CDR2 SVGAGI (reference sequence).